This T cell receptor (beta chain) was identified during a study of cytomegalovirus exposure and HLA in healthy donors. The PCR was carried out with 60 Vbeta primers and 13 Jbeta primers. The method was immunoSEQ multiplex PCR; TCRdb's version includes in-frame clones alone and lacks a portion of them. The data hold about 92,000 clones, with roughly 71% observed a single time. This clone was found a few times. Its matching antigen is unknown. With 3 bases removed from V and 4 bases from J, the gap between germline ends came to 20 bases. The CDR3 is made up of 16 amino acids. CDR1 and CDR2 (germline): SQVTM, ANQGSEA. Study findings and constraints: Later on, a genetic analysis was performed. It linked a missense variant in DCLRE1C with V- and J-gene trimming of TCR beta. Some public TCRs appeared in many individuals, while most sequences were rare.

Sequenced input: PBMCs. The chain employs TRBV29-1 and TRBJ2-3; TRBD2 is a possible D gene (6 bases). The clonotype comes from a man in his fifties or sixties in good health and CMV-seronegative. CDR3 sequence (DNA): TGCAGCGTTGATCAACGACTAGTGGATTTTGCAGATACGCAGTATTTT. It specifies CSVDQRLVDFADTQYF.